The 20 T cell receptor beta chains presented below share a single source sample, sequenced in a study of naive and memory T cell subsets (dated by TCRdb to about 2017). The paper's findings and limits, for the study overall: A few larger clonotypes were found in naive repertoires, especially CD8, and these larger clonotypes were possibly memory cells re-expressing CD45RA.

The antigens for these receptors are not known. The receptor library was made with UMI-ligation and nested PCR. For sequencing, an Illumina MiSeq was employed. An equimolar mix of two oligonucleotides covering both TRBC1 and TRBC2 was used as the beta constant-region primer. The ligated cDNA went through four rounds of PCR with nested alpha and beta constant-region primers together with the SP2 primer. TCRdb trimmed public reads at Q25 via fastp, called clones via MiXCR and kept in-frame beta chains. Each entry merges the rows of one CDR3 protein and shows their most common DNA and genes. Within this sample are some 82,000 distinct CDR3 sequences, with over 9% of them counted one time only. Over 0.11% of the sample belongs to the ten largest clones. Sequenced input: naive CD4+ T cells from blood. Taken with the paper, the label for cell subset or site translates to: naive T cells, CD45RA high CD27+. Receptors were obtained from a human donor in good health.

The chain recombines TRBV11-2 with TRBJ2-7, with TRBD2 as a possible D gene (7 bases). Germline V lookup: CDR1 SGHAT, CDR2 FQNNGV. Trimming removed 3 bases from V and 3 bases from J, with 15 bases in between. This CDR3 region has 15 residues. CDR3 residues: CASSLGRGGNYEQYF. Here the CDR3 DNA reads TGTGCCAGCAGCTTGGGGCGCGGGGGCAACTACGAGCAGTACTTC.

There are many counts of this clonotype. The chain combines TRBV6-2 or TRBV6-3 with TRBJ2-5, with 11 bases identical to TRBD2. The V segment lost 6 bases and the J segment 4 bases; nucleotides outside the gene matches: 7. From germline, CDR1 is MNHEY and CDR2 SVGEGT. This CDR3 comprises 15 residues. CDR3 bases: TGTGCCAGCAGACGGGGACTAGCGGCGAGAGAGACCCAGTACTTC. It translates to CASRRGLAARETQYF.

The chain carries TRBV7-2 and TRBJ2-7; no firm D call. Trimming removed 1 base from V and 7 bases from J, with 11 bases in between. The CDR3 contains 13 residues. From germline, CDR1 is SGHTA and CDR2 FQGNSA. CDR3 residues: CASSLDGSREQYF. In nucleotides, the CDR3 is TGTGCCAGCAGCTTAGATGGCAGCCGAGAGCAGTACTTC. Supplemented by reference TRBV7-2 and TRBJ2-7, the full variable domain reads GAGVSQSPSNKVTEKGKDVELRCDPISGHTALYWYRQSLGQGLEFLIYFQGNSAPDKSGLPSDRFSAERTGGSVSTLTIQRTQQEDSAVYLCASSLDGSREQYFGPGTRLTVT.

This chain connects TRBV2 to TRBJ1-5; unclear D gene. Trimming cost V 8 bases and J 4 bases, with 15 bases left between them. This CDR3 has 14 residues. Germline V gene data show CDR1 as SNHLY and CDR2 as FYNNEI. CDR3 in amino acids: CASGQSIGNQPQHF. The CDR3, as DNA: TGTGCCAGCGGCCAGAGTATCGGAAATCAGCCCCAGCATTTT.

The V gene is TRBV6-2 or TRBV6-3, the J gene TRBJ2-4, with unresolved D. Germline CDR1 and CDR2: MNHEY and SVGEGT. This CDR3 contains 14 residues. Trimming stripped 5 bases from V and 6 bases from J, with 14 bases between. CDR3 DNA sequence: TGTGCCAGCAGTGATCAAAGACGGCTAAACATTCAGTACTTC. Protein: CASSDQRRLNIQYF.

This clonotype appeared a few times. The rearrangement uses TRBV27 and TRBJ1-6; weak D call: TRBD1 (6 bases). Germline V gene sequence: CDR1 MNHEY, CDR2 SMNVEV (reference sequence). The V and J ends lost 5 bases and 4 bases respectively, with 15 bases between them. This CDR3 comprises 16 residues. The CDR3 sequence is CASSPQGTEYNSPLHF. The DNA of the CDR3 is TGTGCCAGCAGTCCACAGGGCACAGAGTATAATTCACCCCTCCACTTT.

The sample holds many counts of this clonotype. The V and J genes are TRBV9 and TRBJ2-1; TRBD2 agrees at 7 bases. Trimming took 0 bases from V and 10 from J; bases not matched to a gene: 10. CDR3 length: 15 amino acids. Germline V CDR1 and CDR2: SGDLS, YYNGEE. CDR3 DNA: TGTGCCAGCAGCGTAGACCTAGCGGCACATGCAGAGCAGTTCTTC. This sequence encodes CASSVDLAAHAEQFF.

This clonotype has only a few counts. J is TRBJ1-1 and V is TRBV12-5; D ambiguous. V shed 4 bases and J shed 2 bases, with 8 bases lying between them. CDR3 size: 13 residues. Germline V CDR1 and CDR2: LGHNT, FRNRAP. CDR3 DNA sequence: TGTGCTAGTGGTTCCCGGGAAAACACTGAAGCTTTCTTT. Its protein product is CASGSRENTEAFF.

The V and J genes are TRBV7-9 and TRBJ2-3; D is undetermined. Trimming shortened V by 5 bases and J by 5 bases, and 11 bases separated the two germline ends. This CDR3 has 13 amino acids. Germline CDR1 is SEHNR and CDR2 is FQNEAQ (reference sequence). The CDR3 sequence is CASSAQTLDTQYF. Here the CDR3 DNA reads TGTGCCAGCAGCGCACAGACCCTAGATACGCAGTATTTT.

This clonotype was seen ten or more times. The V call is TRBV20-1, the J call TRBJ2-7; a possible D gene is TRBD1 (5 bases). This CDR3 region has 12 residues. Germline lookup yields CDR1 DFQATT and CDR2 SNEGSKA (reference sequence). V lost 5 bases, J lost 3 bases, and 11 bases lay in between. DNA for the CDR3: TGCAGTGCTGATAGGGGTGACTACGAGCAGTACTTC. Translated, it gives CSADRGDYEQYF.

This clonotype was picked up a small number of times. The chain recombines TRBV7-6 with TRBJ1-3; no firm D call. Trimming left V 3 bases short and J 2 bases short, with 8 bases between. This CDR3 has 14 amino acids. CDR1 is SGHVS, CDR2 FNYEAQ, per germline. The CDR3 here is CASSLTGAGNTIYF. CDR3 coding DNA: TGTGCCAGCAGCTTGACGGGCGCTGGAAACACCATATATTTT.

The chain links TRBV9 to TRBJ2-2, with D possibly being TRBD2 (6 bases). Trimming stripped 1 base from V and 4 bases from J, with 20 bases between. CDR1 and CDR2 (germline): SGDLS, YYNGEE. CDR3 size: 18 residues. The CDR3 sequence is CASSVREEGRSVTGELFF. CDR3 sequence (DNA): TGTGCCAGCAGCGTAAGAGAGGAGGGAAGATCGGTCACCGGGGAGCTGTTTTTT.

This chain connects TRBV7-9 to TRBJ2-3; 14 bases map to TRBD2. Trimming cost V 4 bases and J 1 base; bases outside gene matches: 1. The germline gives CDR1 SEHNR, CDR2 FQNEAQ (reference sequence). CDR3 length equals 16 residues. CDR3 sequence (DNA): TGTGCCAGCAGCTGGGGACTAGCGGGGGGCACAGATACGCAGTATTTT. Its protein is CASSWGLAGGTDTQYF.

In this sample, this clonotype turned up a few times. The genes are TRBV11-2 and TRBJ1-3; no reliable D call. The CDR3 has 14 amino acids. Deletions cut 7 bases from V and 3 bases from J, with 13 bases between. Germline CDR1 SGHAT, CDR2 FQNNGV. CDR3 region: CASTLGRFGNTIYF. The CDR3 nucleotides read TGTGCCAGCACCCTAGGGAGGTTTGGAAACACCATATATTTT.

The chain has TRBV20-1 and TRBJ2-1; D is undetermined. The CDR3 sequence is 12 residues long. Germline CDR1 is DFQATT and CDR2 is SNEGSKA (reference sequence). V was pared by 0 bases and J by 10 bases, with 10 bases between. The DNA of the CDR3 is TGCAGTGCTAGAGATTGGGGTAGGGAGCAGTTCTTC. This sequence encodes CSARDWGREQFF.

The chain combines TRBV7-2 with TRBJ2-5; D gene ambiguous. The length of the CDR3 is 13 residues. From germline, CDR1 is SGHTA and CDR2 FQGNSA. Trimming removed 3 bases at V and 5 bases at J, with 10 bases between. The CDR3 DNA is TGTGCCAGCAGCTTTAGTGGATCGGAGACCCAGTACTTC. It translates to CASSFSGSETQYF.

The chain couples TRBV18 to TRBJ1-1, with D unresolved. CDR1 is KGHSH and CDR2 is LQKENI in the germline V gene. Between the trimmed V and J ends, which lost 0 bases and 1 base, there was a span of 6 bases. The CDR3 totals 14 residues. The CDR3 here is CASSPPRGNTEAFF. CDR3 nucleotides: TGTGCCAGCTCACCACCCCGGGGGAACACTGAAGCTTTCTTT.

The chain couples TRBV20-1 to TRBJ2-2, with D possibly matching TRBD1 (6 bases). Germline values: CDR1 DFQATT, CDR2 SNEGSKA (reference sequence). Trimming took 1 base from V and 7 from J, leaving 7 bases between them. This CDR3 has 12 residues. The DNA for the CDR3 is TGCAGTGCTAGAGGGGGGCACGGGGAGCTGTTTTTT. This codes for CSARGGHGELFF.

This clonotype was recorded at least ten times. The V call is TRBV30, the J call TRBJ2-3, with TRBD2 matching over 8 bases. The ends lost 4 bases at V and 6 bases at J; junction bases unmatched: 18. The V gene's germline CDR1 is GTSNPN and CDR2 SVGIG (reference sequence). The CDR3 totals 17 residues. The CDR3 region has the DNA TGTGCCTGGACCCGACATAGACTAGCGATAGGGGCGGATACGCAGTATTTT. As protein: CAWTRHRLAIGADTQYF. Supplemented by reference TRBV30 and TRBJ2-3, the full variable domain reads SQTIHQWPATLVQPVGSPLSLECTVEGTSNPNLYWYRQAAGRGLQLLFYSVGIGQISSEVPQNLSASRPQDRQFILSSKKLLLSDSGFYLCAWTRHRLAIGADTQYFGPGTRLTVL.

V is TRBV7-2 and J is TRBJ2-1; the D is unclear. The germline gives CDR1 SGHTA, CDR2 FQGNSA. With 5 bases removed from V and 7 bases from J, the gap between germline ends came to 9 bases. This CDR3 is 12 amino acids long. CDR3 nucleotide sequence: TGTGCCAGCAGCCCAGTAGGGAATGAGCAGTTCTTC. It yields the protein CASSPVGNEQFF.